This T cell receptor beta chain is drawn from a study of cytomegalovirus exposure and HLA in healthy donors. Study-wide background: The Caucasian-associated ancestry cluster held over 65% of roughly 400 genotyped donors.

Concerning this clone: Its antigen remains unknown.

Study-level findings and limits: Some TCR beta chains (more than 150 of them) were listed as cytomegalovirus-associated.

V dropped 0 bases and J dropped 1 base, with 7 bases sitting between them. Germline V gene lookup returns CDR1 SGHRS and CDR2 YFSETQ. CDR3 size: 14 residues. Amplification used 60 Vbeta primers and 13 Jbeta primers. The assay was immunoSEQ multiplex PCR, and TCRdb's table has in-frame clones only and misses some. The repertoire holds roughly 140,000 clones, with over 60% as singletons. The rearrangement links TRBV5-1 to TRBJ1-1; D call uncertain. Sequencing was carried out using PBMCs. The source of this sequence is a man between 40 and 49 years old in good health and CMV-seronegative. The CDR3 bases are TGCGCCAGCAGCTTGGTTCCAGAGAACACTGAAGCTTTCTTT. Protein: CASSLVPENTEAFF.